This T cell receptor beta chain was sequenced during a study of cytomegalovirus exposure and HLA in healthy donors. PCR amplification relied on 60 Vbeta primers (plus 13 Jbeta primers). Here immunoSEQ multiplex PCR was the method, and the copy in TCRdb shows in-frame clones only, minus some. The table lists 180,000 or so clones, 75% to 90% of them singletons. The CDR3 has 12 residues. The germline V and J ends were trimmed by 6 bases and 4 bases, with 8 bases remaining between them. CDR1 is MNHNS and CDR2 is SASEGT in the germline V gene. The TCR sequence derives from a woman aged 25 to 39 in good health and CMV-seronegative. This rearrangement joins TRBV6-1 to TRBJ2-3, with D unresolved. Specimen: PBMCs. This CDR3 is CASSIRADTQYF. CDR3 coding DNA: TGTGCCAGCAGCATACGGGCAGATACGCAGTATTTT.